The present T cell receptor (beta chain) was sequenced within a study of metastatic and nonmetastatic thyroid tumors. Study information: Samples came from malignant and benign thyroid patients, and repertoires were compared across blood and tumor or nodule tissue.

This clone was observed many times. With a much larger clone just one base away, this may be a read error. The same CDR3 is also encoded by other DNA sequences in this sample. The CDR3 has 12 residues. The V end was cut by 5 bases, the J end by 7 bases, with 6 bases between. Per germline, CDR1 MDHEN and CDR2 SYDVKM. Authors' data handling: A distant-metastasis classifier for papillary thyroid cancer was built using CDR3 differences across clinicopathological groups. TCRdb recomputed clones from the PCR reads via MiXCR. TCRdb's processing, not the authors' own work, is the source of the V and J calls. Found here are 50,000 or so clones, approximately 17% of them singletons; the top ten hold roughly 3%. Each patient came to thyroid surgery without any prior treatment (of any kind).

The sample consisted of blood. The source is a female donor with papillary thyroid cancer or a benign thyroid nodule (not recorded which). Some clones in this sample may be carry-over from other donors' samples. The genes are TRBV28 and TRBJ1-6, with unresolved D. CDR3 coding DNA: TGTGCCAGCAGTCTAAAGAATTCACCCCTCCACTTT. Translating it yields CASSLKNSPLHF. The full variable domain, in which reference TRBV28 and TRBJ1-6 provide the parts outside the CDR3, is DVKVTQSSRYLVKRTGEKVFLECVQDMDHENMFWYRQDPGLGLRLIYFSYDVKMKEKGDIPEGYSVSREKKERFSLILESASTNQTSMYLCASSLKNSPLHFGNGTRLTVT.